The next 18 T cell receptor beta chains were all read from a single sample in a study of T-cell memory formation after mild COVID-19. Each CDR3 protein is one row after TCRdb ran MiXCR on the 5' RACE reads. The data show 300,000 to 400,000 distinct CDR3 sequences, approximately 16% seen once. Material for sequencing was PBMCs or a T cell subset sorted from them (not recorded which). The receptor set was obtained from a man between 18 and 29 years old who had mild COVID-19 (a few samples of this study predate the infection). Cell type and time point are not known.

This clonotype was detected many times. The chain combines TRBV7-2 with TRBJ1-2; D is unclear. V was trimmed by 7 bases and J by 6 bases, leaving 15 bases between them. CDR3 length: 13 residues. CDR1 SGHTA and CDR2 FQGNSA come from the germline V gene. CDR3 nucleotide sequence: TGTGCCAGCAACCTCCCCTTGGCCCATGGCTACACCTTC. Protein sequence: CASNLPLAHGYTF.

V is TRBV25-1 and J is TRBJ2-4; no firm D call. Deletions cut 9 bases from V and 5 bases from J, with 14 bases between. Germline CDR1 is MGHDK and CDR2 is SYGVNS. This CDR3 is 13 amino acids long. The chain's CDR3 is CASYSWAQNIQYF. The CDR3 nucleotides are TGTGCCAGTTACTCGTGGGCCCAAAACATTCAGTACTTC.

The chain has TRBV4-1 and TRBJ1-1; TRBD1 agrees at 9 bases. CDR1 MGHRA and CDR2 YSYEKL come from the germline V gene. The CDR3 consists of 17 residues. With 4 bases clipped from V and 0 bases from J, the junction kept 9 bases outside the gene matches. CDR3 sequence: CASSPPGTGSMNTEAFF. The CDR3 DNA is TGCGCCAGCAGCCCCCCCGGGACAGGGTCCATGAACACTGAAGCTTTCTTT.

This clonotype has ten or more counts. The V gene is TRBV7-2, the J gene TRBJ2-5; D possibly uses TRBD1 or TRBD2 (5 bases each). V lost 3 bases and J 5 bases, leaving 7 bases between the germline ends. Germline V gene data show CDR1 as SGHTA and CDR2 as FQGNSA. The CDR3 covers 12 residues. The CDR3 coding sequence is TGTGCCAGCAGCTTGGGGGTGGAGACCCAGTACTTC. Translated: CASSLGVETQYF.

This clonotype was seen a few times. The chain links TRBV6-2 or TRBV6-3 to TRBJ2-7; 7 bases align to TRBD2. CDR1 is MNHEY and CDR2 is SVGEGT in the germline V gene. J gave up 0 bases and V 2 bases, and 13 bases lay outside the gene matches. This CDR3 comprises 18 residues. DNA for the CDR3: TGTGCCAGCAGTTACGAACTCCTACGGGGGGAGATCTCCTACGAGCAGTACTTC. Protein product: CASSYELLRGEISYEQYF.

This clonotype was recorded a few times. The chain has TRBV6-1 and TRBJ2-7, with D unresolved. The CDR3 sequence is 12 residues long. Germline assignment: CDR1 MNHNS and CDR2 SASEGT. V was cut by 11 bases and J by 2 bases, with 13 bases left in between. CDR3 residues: CALLAAAYEQYF. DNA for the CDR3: TGTGCCCTGTTGGCTGCTGCCTACGAGCAGTACTTC.

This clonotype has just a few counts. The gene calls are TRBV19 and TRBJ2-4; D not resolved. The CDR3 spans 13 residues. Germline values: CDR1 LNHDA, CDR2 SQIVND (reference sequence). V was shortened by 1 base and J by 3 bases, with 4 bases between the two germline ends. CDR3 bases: TGTGCCAGTAGTATAGCGGACAAAAACATTCAGTACTTC. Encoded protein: CASSIADKNIQYF.

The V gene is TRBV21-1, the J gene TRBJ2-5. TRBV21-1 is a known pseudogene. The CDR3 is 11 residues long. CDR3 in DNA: TGTGCCAGCCCCAGTAAAGAGACCCAGTACTTC. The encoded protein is CASPSKETQYF.

CDR3 residues: CASSEQGVHTEAFF. CDR3 DNA: TGTGCCAGCAGTGAACAGGGAGTACACACTGAAGCTTTCTTT. The chain joins TRBV2 to TRBJ1-1; D is perhaps TRBD1 (5 bases). The germline gives CDR1 SNHLY, CDR2 FYNNEI. Deletions cut 2 bases from V and 3 bases from J, with 10 bases between. There are 14 residues in the CDR3.

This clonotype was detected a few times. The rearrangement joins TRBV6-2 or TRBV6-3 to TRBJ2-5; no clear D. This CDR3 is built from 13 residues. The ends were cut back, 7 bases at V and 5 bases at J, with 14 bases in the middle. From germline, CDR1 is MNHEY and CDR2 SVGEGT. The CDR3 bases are TGTGCCAGCACCTACGGAGCTGCCGAGACCCAGTACTTC. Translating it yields CASTYGAAETQYF.

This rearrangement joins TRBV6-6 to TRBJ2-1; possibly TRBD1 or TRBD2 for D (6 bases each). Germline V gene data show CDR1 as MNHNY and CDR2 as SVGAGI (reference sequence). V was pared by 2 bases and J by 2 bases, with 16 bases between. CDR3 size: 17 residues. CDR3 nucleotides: TGTGCCAGCAGTTACAATGCGGCAGGGGAGGCCTACAATGAGCAGTTCTTC. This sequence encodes CASSYNAAGEAYNEQFF.

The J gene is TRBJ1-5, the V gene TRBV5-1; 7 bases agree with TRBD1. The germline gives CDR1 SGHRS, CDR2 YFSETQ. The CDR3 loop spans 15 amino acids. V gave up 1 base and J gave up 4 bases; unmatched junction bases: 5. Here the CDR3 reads CASSLTAGGNQPQHF. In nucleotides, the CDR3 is TGCGCCAGCAGCTTGACGGCAGGGGGGAATCAGCCCCAGCATTTT.

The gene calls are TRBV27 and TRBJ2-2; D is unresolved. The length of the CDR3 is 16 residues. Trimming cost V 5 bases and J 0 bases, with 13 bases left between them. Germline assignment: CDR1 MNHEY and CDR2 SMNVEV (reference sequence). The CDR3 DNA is TGTGCCAGCAGTCTCTACAGCCGGACGAACACCGGGGAGCTGTTTTTT. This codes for CASSLYSRTNTGELFF.

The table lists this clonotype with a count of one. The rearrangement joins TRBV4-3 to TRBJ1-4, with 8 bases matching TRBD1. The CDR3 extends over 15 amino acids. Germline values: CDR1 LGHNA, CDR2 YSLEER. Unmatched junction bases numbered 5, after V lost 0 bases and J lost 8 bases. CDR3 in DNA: TGCGCCAGCAGCCAAGATTACAGGGGGTACGAAAAACTGTTTTTT. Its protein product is CASSQDYRGYEKLFF.

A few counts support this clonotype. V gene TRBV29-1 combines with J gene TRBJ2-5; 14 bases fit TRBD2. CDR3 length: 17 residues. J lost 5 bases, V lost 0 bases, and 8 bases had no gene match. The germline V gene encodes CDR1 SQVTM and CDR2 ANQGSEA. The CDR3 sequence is CSVEDVTSGGARETQYF. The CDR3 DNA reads TGCAGCGTTGAAGATGTGACTAGCGGGGGGGCCCGGGAGACCCAGTACTTC.

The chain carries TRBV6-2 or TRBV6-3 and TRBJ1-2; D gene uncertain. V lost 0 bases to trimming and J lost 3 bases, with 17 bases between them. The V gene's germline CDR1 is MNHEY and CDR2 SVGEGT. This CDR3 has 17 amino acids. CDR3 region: CASSYSVRVGFDYGYTF. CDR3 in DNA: TGTGCCAGCAGTTACTCAGTCCGGGTTGGATTCGACTATGGCTACACCTTC.

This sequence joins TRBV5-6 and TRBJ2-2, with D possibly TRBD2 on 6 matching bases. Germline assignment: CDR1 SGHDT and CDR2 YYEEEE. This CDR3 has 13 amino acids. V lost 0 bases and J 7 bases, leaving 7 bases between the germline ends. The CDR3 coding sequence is TGTGCCAGCAGCTTGGCTAGCGACGGGGAGCTGTTTTTT. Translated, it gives CASSLASDGELFF.

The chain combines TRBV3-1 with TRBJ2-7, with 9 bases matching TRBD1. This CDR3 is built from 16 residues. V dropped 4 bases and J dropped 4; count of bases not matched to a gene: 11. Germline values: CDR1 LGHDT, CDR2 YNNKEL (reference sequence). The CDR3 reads CASSPHGTGRSYEQYF. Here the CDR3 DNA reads TGTGCCAGCAGCCCCCACGGGACAGGGAGGTCGTACGAGCAGTACTTC.